The 10 T cell receptor beta chains in this list originate from one sample, sequenced in a study of beta chain features in type 1 diabetes. Investigators reverse transcribed all isolated RNA, so they sequenced expressed TCRB transcripts. The protocol was immunoSEQ multiplex PCR, while the TCRdb copy is restricted to in-frame clones and leaves out a portion. Of 400,000 to 500,000 clones in the sample, roughly 13% were seen once. Material for sequencing was naive CD4+ T cells from blood. The receptors here all came from a man aged 25 to 45 in good health.

The CDR3 protein is CASSWDRDNYGYTF. CDR3 nucleotide sequence: TGTGCCAGCAGTTGGGACAGGGACAACTATGGCTACACCTTC. The chain combines TRBV27 with TRBJ1-2, with 9 bases fitting TRBD1. Looked up from germline, CDR1 is MNHEY and CDR2 is SMNVEV (reference sequence). J lost 2 bases, V lost 4 bases, and 2 bases had no gene match. The CDR3 covers 14 residues.

This clone was detected a few times. This chain links TRBV19 with TRBJ1-1, with D unresolved. Trimming took off 7 bases at V and 5 bases at J, with 8 bases between the two ends. CDR1 is LNHDA, CDR2 SQIVND, per germline (reference sequence). This CDR3 has 11 amino acids. CDR3 DNA sequence: TGTGCCAGTACGGTTGGAACTGAAGCTTTCTTT. Its protein product is CASTVGTEAFF. The complete variable domain, with remaining parts taken from reference TRBV19 and TRBJ1-1, reads DGGITQSPKYLFRKEGQNVTLSCEQNLNHDAMYWYRQDPGQGLRLIYYSQIVNDFQKGDIAEGYSVSREKKESFPLTVTSAQKNPTAFYLCASTVGTEAFFGQGTRLTVV.

A few counts support this clone. Additional DNA sequences in this sample encode the identical CDR3. V gene TRBV18 combines with J gene TRBJ1-1; TRBD1 might be the D (6 bases). The CDR3 is 13 residues long. Germline V gene lookup returns CDR1 KGHSH and CDR2 LQKENI. Trimming stripped 3 bases from V and 3 bases from J, with 8 bases between. In nucleotides, the CDR3 is TGTGCCAGCTCACCCCGGACAGACACTGAAGCTTTCTTT. It encodes CASSPRTDTEAFF.

The chain recombines TRBV10-3 with TRBJ2-3; no firm D call. V lost 9 bases and J 1 base, leaving 11 bases between the germline ends. This CDR3 is 13 amino acids long. In germline, CDR1 is ENHRY, CDR2 SYGVKD. The CDR3 sequence is CAIPSAGTDTQYF. Here the CDR3 DNA reads TGTGCCATACCCTCTGCGGGCACAGATACGCAGTATTTT.

There are a few counts of this clone. Written as DNA, the CDR3 is TGTGCCAGCAGCACGGGGGGACAGGGGTATTACGAGCAGTACTTC. It yields the protein CASSTGGQGYYEQYF. J is TRBJ2-7 and V is TRBV13, with TRBD1 matching over 10 bases. The V and J ends lost 5 bases and 4 bases, in that order; junction bases with no gene match: 8. This CDR3 is built from 15 residues. Germline CDR1 PRHDT, CDR2 FYEKMQ (reference sequence).

This clone appeared a few times. The germline gene is not matched at one end of the junction; a read error may be the cause. The genes are TRBV4-3 and TRBJ1-2, with TRBD1 matching 7 bases. Germline loops: CDR1 LGHNA, CDR2 YSLEER. The CDR3 has 15 residues. The CDR3 DNA reads as TGCGCCAGCAGACAAGTTCCAACAGGGGCCTATGGCTACACCTTC. Encoded protein: CASRQVPTGAYGYTF.

V and J are TRBV7-2 and TRBJ2-5, with D hard to call. V was cut by 6 bases and J by 0 bases, with 17 bases left in between. There are 16 residues in the CDR3. From germline, CDR1 is SGHTA and CDR2 FQGNSA. The CDR3 DNA is TGTGCCAGCAGGCGCTCCGGGCGCCTCGACCAAGAGACCCAGTACTTC. It translates to CASRRSGRLDQETQYF.

This chain joins TRBV21-1 and TRBJ2-7; the D call of TRBD2 is as the table states it, not checked on the DNA. TRBV21-1 is a known pseudogene. The CDR3 loop spans 12 amino acids. The CDR3 DNA reads TGTGCCAGCAGCAAAAGAGGGAACGAGCAGTACGTC. This encodes CASSKRGNEQYV.

The CDR3 sequence: CASSGGTHHYGYTF. In DNA, the CDR3 is TGTGCCAGCAGCGGAGGGACCCACCACTATGGCTACACCTTC. This chain connects TRBV9 to TRBJ1-2; D is perhaps TRBD1 (5 bases). V shed 3 bases and J shed 3 bases, with 12 bases lying between them. There are 14 residues in the CDR3. Germline V CDR1 and CDR2: SGDLS, YYNGEE.

The gene calls are TRBV2 and TRBJ2-2; the D is unclear. Per the germline V gene, CDR1 is SNHLY and CDR2 is FYNNEI. Trimming removed 6 bases from V and 5 bases from J, with 7 bases in between. The CDR3 has 12 amino acids. CDR3 nucleotides: TGTGCCAGCAGCCACCAAACCGGGGAGCTGTTTTTT. This gives the protein CASSHQTGELFF.